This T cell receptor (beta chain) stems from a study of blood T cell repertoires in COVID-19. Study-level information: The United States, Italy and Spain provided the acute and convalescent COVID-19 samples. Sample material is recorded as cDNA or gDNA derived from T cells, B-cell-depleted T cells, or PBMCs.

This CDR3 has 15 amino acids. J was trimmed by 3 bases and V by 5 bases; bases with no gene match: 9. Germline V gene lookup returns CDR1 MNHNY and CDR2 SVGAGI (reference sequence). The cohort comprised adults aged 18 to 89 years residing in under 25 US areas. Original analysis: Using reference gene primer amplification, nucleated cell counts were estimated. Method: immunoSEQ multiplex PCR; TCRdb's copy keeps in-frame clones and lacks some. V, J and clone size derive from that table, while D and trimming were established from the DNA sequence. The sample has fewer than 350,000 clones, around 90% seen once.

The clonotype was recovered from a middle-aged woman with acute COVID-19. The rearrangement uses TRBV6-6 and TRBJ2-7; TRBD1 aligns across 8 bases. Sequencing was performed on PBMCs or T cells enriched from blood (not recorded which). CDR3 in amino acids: CASSPGRTGIYEQYF. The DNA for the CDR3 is TGTGCCAGCAGTCCTGGTCGGACAGGGATCTACGAGCAGTACTTC.